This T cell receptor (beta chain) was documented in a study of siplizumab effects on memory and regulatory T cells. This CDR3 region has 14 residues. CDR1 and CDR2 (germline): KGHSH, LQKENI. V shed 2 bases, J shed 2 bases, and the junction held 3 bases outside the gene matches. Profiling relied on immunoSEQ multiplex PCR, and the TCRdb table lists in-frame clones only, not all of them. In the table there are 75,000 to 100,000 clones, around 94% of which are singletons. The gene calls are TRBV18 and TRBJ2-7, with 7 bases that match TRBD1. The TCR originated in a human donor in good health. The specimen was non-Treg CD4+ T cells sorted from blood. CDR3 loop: CASSPTGQTYEQYF. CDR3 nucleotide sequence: TGTGCCAGCTCACCAACGGGACAGACCTACGAGCAGTACTTC.